This is a list of T cell receptor beta chains from one sample in a study of T cells after yellow fever vaccination. TCRdb reanalysed the 5' RACE reads using MiXCR and keeps one entry per CDR3 protein. Counted here are 500,000 to 650,000 distinct CDR3 sequences, approximately 13% occurring once; the ten biggest clones make up 15%. The sample in question was PBMCs, obtained on the day of the yellow fever booster vaccination. The receptors stem from a man between 25 and 39 years old who received the YFV17D yellow fever vaccine. Both conserved end residues are part of each CDR3. A D gene is named only where the DNA matches it firmly. Only part of the rows carry a size: once, few, many, or a class if the clone is expanded.

CDR3nt	CDR3aa	abundance	v_gene	j_gene	d_gene
TGTGCCAGCAGCCGGGGGGGCTGCGACAATGAGCAGTTCTTC	CASSRGGCDNEQFF	-	TRBV21-1	TRBJ2-1	-
TGTGCCAGTAGAGGTAGCGGATCAGATACGCAGTATTTT	CASRGSGSDTQYF	-	TRBV19	TRBJ2-3	-
TGCGCCAGCAGCTCCCCAACAGGACTAGCGGGCCCACAAGAGACCCAGTACTTC	CASSSPTGLAGPQETQYF	few	TRBV5-1	TRBJ2-5	TRBD2
TGCAGTGCACCGACTAGCGGGAGATCCGGGGAGCTGTTTTTT	CSAPTSGRSGELFF	few	TRBV20-1	TRBJ2-2	TRBD2
TGCAGTGCTAGAGTTCCTGCGGGAGGGGGCGGAAGCACAGATACGCAGTATTTT	CSARVPAGGGGSTDTQYF	-	TRBV20-1	TRBJ2-3	TRBD2
TGTGCCAGCAGCTTAGGCAGTTGGTCTAGCACAGATACGCAGTATTTT	CASSLGSWSSTDTQYF	many	TRBV7-6	TRBJ2-3	-
TGCGCCAGCAGATCCGCCGGGACTAGCAGGAGCTCCTACGAGCAGTACTTC	CASRSAGTSRSSYEQYF	few	TRBV10-2	TRBJ2-7	TRBD2
TGCAGTGCTAGACCTGGGAACCAGCCCCAGCATTTT	CSARPGNQPQHF	-	TRBV20-1	TRBJ1-5	-
TGTGCCAGCATTCCAGGGGGCAATGAGCAGTTCTTC	CASIPGGNEQFF	many	TRBV2	TRBJ2-1	TRBD1
TGTGCCAGCAGCGGAACCACAGGGGGCACTGAAGCTTTCTTT	CASSGTTGGTEAFF	-	TRBV5-5	TRBJ1-1	TRBD1
TGTGCCAGCAGAACACTAGCGCGGCCCAATGAGCAGTTCTTC	CASRTLARPNEQFF	large	TRBV6-5	TRBJ2-1	TRBD2